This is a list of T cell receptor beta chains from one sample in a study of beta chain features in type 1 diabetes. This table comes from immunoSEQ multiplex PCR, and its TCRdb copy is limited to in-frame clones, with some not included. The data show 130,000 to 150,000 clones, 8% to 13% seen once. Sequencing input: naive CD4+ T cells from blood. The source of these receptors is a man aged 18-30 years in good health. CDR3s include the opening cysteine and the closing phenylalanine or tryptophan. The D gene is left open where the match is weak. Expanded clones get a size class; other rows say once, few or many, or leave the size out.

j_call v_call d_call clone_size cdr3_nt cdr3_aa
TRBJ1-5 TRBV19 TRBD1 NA TGTGCCAGTAGTATTCTCGGACAGGGATATAGCAATCAGCCCCAGCATTTT CASSILGQGYSNQPQHF
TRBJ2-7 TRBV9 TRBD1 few TGTGCCAGCAGCGCATTAGACAGGGATCACGAGCAGTACTTC CASSALDRDHEQYF
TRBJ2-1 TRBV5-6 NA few TGTGCCAGCAGCTTGTATTCAGGGGCAGCCTACAATGAGCAGTTCTTC CASSLYSGAAYNEQFF
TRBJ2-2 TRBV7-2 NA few TGTGCCAGCAGCCTGCTGGGGGGGGCGGCCGGGGAGCTGTTTTTT CASSLLGGAAGELFF
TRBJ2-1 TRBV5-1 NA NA TGCGCCAGCAGCTCGGCCGCTAGCTCCTACAATGAGCAGTTCTTC CASSSAASSYNEQFF
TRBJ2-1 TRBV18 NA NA TGTGCCAGCTCACCCCCCCCGGGAGAGCAGTTCTTC CASSPPPGEQFF
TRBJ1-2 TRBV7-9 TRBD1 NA TGTGCCAGCAGCGTGGGACAGAACACCCAAACATATGGCTACACCTTC CASSVGQNTQTYGYTF
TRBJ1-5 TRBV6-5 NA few TGTGCCAGCAGTTACTCGCAGGTTCGAGATCAGCCCCAGCATTTT CASSYSQVRDQPQHF
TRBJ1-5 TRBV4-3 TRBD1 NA TGCGCCAGCAGCCTAAGGACAGGGGGGGATCAGCCCCAGCATTTT CASSLRTGGDQPQHF
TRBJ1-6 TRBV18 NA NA TGTGCCAGCTCACCAACAGGGAGCTCCTATAATTCACCCCTCCACTTT CASSPTGSSYNSPLHF
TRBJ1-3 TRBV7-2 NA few TGTGCCAGCAGCTTCGGTTTCTCTGGAAACACCATATATTTT CASSFGFSGNTIYF
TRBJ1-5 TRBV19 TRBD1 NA TGTGCCAGTAATAACAGGGGGCTAGCGCCCCAGCATTTT CASNNRGLAPQHF
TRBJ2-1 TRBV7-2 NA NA TGTGCCAGCAGCTTAGCGGGCAACAATGAGCAGTTCTTC CASSLAGNNEQFF
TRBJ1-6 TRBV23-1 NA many TGCGCCAGCAGTCAAAGGTCCGTACAGCTAAAGAATTCACCCCTCCACTTT CASSQRSVQLKNSPLHF
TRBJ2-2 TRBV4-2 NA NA TGTGCCAGCAGCCAAGACAGGGCCACCGGGGAGCTGTTTTTT CASSQDRATGELFF
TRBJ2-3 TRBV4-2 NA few TGTGCCAGCAGCCAAGATGTAGGGGCAGATACGCAGTATTTT CASSQDVGADTQYF
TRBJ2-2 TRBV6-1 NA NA TGTGCCACGAACAGGGACACCGGGGAGCTGTTTTTT CATNRDTGELFF
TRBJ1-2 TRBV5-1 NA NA TGCGCCAGCAGCGCCCTACCCGGACAGAATAACTATGGCTACACCTTC CASSALPGQNNYGYTF
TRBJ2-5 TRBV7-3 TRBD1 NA TGTGCCAGCAGCTTAAGCAGGGGGGAGACCCAGTACTTC CASSLSRGETQYF
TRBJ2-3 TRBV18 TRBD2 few TGTGCCAGCTCACCTTTAGCGGGGCGCACAGATACGCAGTATTTT CASSPLAGRTDTQYF
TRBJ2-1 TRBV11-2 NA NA TGTGCCAGCAGACCTGGCCGATACAATGAGCAGTTCTTC CASRPGRYNEQFF
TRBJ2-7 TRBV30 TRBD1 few TGTGCCTGGGGGACAGGGGTCCCCTCCTACGAGCAGTACTTC CAWGTGVPSYEQYF
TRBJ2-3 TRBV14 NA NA TGTGCCAGCAGCCAAGGACTAGTATTAGATACGCAGTATTTT CASSQGLVLDTQYF
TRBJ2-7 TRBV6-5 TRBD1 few TGTGCCAGCAGTGAGTCGCAGGACAGGGGCGAGCAGTACTTC CASSESQDRGEQYF
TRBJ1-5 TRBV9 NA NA TGTGCCAGCAGCGTAGACGGGGGGAGCAATCAGCCCCAGCATTTT CASSVDGGSNQPQHF
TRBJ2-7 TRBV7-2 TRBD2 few TGTGCCAGCAGCCTAACGCCTCCTAGCGGGGGGGCCTACGAGCAGTACTTC CASSLTPPSGGAYEQYF
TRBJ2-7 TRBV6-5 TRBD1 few TGTGCCAGCAGGCGGGACAGGGGATTCTTCTACGAGCAGTACTTC CASRRDRGFFYEQYF
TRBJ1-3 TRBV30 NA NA TGTGCCTGGAGTGTATACCAGGGGACGGGAAACACCATATATTTT CAWSVYQGTGNTIYF
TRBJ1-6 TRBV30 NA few TGTGCCTGGAGTGTCATTGATAATTCACCCCTCCACTTT CAWSVIDNSPLHF
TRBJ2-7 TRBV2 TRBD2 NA TGTGCCAGCTTATGGTCCAGCGGGGTCTCCTACGAGCAGTACTTC CASLWSSGVSYEQYF
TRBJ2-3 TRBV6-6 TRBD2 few TGTGCCAGCAGAAAACGGGGGGGCCTGACAGATACGCAGTATTTT CASRKRGGLTDTQYF
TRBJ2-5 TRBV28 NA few TGTGCCAGCAGTGTTCAGGGGTTGGAGACCCAGTACTTC CASSVQGLETQYF
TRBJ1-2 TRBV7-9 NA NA TGTGCCAGCAGATTTGCAGGGGTCTATGGCTACACCTTC CASRFAGVYGYTF
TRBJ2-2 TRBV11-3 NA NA TGTGCCAGCAGCCCCGGGATTTACACCGGGGAGCTGTTTTTT CASSPGIYTGELFF
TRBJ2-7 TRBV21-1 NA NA TGTGCCAGCAGCAAAGAAAGGTCGCGACAGACCTCCTCCTACGAGCAGTACTTC CASSKERSRQTSSYEQYF
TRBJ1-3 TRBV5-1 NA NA TGCGCCAGCAGCTTGGGAAGGGGCGGAAACACCATATATTTT CASSLGRGGNTIYF
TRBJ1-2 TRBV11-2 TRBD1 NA TGTGCCAGCAGCCCTAGGACAGGCTTTACCTTGGGCTACACCTTC CASSPRTGFTLGYTF
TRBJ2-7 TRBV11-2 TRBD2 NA TGTGCCAGCAGCTCCCTTTGGAGGGAGGGCGAGCAGTACTTC CASSSLWREGEQYF
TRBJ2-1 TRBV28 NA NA TGTGCCAGCAGGCTGGCAGTACAATATGAGCAGTTCTTC CASRLAVQYEQFF
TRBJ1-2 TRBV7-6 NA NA TGTGCCAGCAGCTCCCTTTCGGGTGAACAGGGACAAAACTATGGCTACACCTTC CASSSLSGEQGQNYGYTF
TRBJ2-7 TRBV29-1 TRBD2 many TGCAGCGTCTCCCGACTAGCGGGGGAGTACGAGCAGTACTTC CSVSRLAGEYEQYF
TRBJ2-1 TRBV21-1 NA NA TGTGCCAGCAGCACAGACAGCCCCGAGTTCTTC CASSTDSPEFF
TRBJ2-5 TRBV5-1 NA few TGCGCCAGCAGCTTGGATCTCTTCCAAGAGACCCAGTACTTC CASSLDLFQETQYF
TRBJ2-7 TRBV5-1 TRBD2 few TGCGCCAGCAGCGCCGCTAGCGGGGGGGTGCGGGAGCAGTACTTC CASSAASGGVREQYF
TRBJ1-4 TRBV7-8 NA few TGTGCCAGCAGCGAACACAGGGACGGCATTGAAAAACTGTTTTTT CASSEHRDGIEKLFF
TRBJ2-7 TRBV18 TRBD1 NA TGTGCCAGCTCACCACGACAGGGAATGTACGAGCAGTACTTC CASSPRQGMYEQYF
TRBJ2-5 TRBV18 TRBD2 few TGTGCCAGCTCACCCCTAGCGGGGGCTCAAGAGACCCAGTACTTC CASSPLAGAQETQYF
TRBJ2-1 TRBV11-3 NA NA TGTGCCAGCAGCTTAGACAGGTACAATGAGCAGTTCTTC CASSLDRYNEQFF
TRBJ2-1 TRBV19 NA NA TGTGCCAGTAGTATAGGTCTAGTCCCAGAGAATGAGCAGTTCTTC CASSIGLVPENEQFF
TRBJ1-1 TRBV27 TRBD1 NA TGTGCCAGCAGTTCCGGGGGGGGGACAGGGGGCTTTGGAGCTTTCTTT CASSSGGGTGGFGAFF
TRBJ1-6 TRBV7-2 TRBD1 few TGTGCCAGCAGCTTAGACCCAGGGGGCCGTAATTCACCCCTCCACTTT CASSLDPGGRNSPLHF
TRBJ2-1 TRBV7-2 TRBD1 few TGTGCCAGCAGCATGGACAGGGGTTCAATCAATGAGCAGTTCTTC CASSMDRGSINEQFF
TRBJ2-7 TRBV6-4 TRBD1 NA TGTGCCAGCAGTGACTCGATTTCGAGACAGGGAGACGAGCAGTACTTC CASSDSISRQGDEQYF
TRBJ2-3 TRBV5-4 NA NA TGTGCCAGCAGCCAAGACCTGCGGGGAACTAGCACAGATACGCAGTATTTT CASSQDLRGTSTDTQYF
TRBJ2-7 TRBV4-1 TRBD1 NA TGCGCCAGCAGCCAGACCACAGGGGGCTCGGGACTATGGGAGCAGTACTTC CASSQTTGGSGLWEQYF
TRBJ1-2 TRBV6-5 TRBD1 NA TGTGCCAGCAGTTACTCGACAGGGCGGGCGGTGCGAGGCTACACCTTC CASSYSTGRAVRGYTF
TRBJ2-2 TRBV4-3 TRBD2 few TGCGCCAGCAGCCAAGAGGGGAGACTAGCGGCGAACACCGGGGAGCTGTTTTTT CASSQEGRLAANTGELFF